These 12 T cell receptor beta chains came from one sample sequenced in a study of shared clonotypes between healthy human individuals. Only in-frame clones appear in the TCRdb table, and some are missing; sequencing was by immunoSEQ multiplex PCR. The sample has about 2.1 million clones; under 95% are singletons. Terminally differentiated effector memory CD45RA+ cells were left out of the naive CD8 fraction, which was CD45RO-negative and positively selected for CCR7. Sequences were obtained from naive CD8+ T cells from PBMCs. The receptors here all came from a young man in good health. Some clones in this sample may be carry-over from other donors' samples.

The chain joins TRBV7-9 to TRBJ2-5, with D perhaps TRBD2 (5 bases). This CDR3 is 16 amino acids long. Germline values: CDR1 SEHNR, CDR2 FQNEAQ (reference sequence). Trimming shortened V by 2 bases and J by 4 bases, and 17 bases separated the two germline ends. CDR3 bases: TGTGCCAGCAGCTTAAGGCAGGACCGACGGGGAGAGACCCAGTACTTC. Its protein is CASSLRQDRRGETQYF.

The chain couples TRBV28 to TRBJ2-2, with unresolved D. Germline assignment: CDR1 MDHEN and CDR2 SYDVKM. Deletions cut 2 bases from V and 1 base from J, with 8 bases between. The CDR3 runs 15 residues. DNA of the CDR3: TGTGCCAGCAGTTTACTTACCCGGAACACCGGGGAGCTGTTTTTT. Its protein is CASSLLTRNTGELFF. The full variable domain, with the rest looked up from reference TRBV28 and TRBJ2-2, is DVKVTQSSRYLVKRTGEKVFLECVQDMDHENMFWYRQDPGLGLRLIYFSYDVKMKEKGDIPEGYSVSREKKERFSLILESASTNQTSMYLCASSLLTRNTGELFFGEGSRLTVL.

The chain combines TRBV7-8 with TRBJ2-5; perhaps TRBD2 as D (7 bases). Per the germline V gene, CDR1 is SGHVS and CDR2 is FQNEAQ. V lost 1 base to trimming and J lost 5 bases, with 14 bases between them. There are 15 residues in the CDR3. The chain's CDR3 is CASSLVQGRAETQYF. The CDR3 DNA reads TGTGCCAGCAGCTTAGTTCAGGGGAGGGCTGAGACCCAGTACTTC.

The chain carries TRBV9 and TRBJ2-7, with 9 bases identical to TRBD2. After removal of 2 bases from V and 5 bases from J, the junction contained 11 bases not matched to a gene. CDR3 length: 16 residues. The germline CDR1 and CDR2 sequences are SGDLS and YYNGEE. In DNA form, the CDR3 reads TGTGCCAGCAGCGTTAGCGGGAGCGGGTTTAAGGACGAGCAGTACTTC. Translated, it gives CASSVSGSGFKDEQYF.

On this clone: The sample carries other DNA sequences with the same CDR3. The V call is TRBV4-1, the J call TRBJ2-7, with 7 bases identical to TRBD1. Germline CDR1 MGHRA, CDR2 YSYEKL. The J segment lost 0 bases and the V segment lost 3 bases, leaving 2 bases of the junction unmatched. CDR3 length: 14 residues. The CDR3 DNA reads TGCGCCAGCAGCCAGGGACAGTCCTCCTACGAGCAGTACTTC. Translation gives CASSQGQSSYEQYF.

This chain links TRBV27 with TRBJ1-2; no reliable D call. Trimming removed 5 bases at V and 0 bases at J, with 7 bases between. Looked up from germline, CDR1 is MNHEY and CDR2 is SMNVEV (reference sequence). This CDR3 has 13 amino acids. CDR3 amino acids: CASSMTPNYGYTF. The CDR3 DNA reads TGTGCCAGCAGTATGACTCCTAACTATGGCTACACCTTC.

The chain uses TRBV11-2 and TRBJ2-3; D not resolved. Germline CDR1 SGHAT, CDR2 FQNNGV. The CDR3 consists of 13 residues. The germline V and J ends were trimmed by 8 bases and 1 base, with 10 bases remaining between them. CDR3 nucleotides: TGTGCCAGCCGGCTTCGGGGCACAGATACGCAGTATTTT. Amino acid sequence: CASRLRGTDTQYF.

The CDR3 bases are TGTGCCAGCAGCCGTAGGACGGAAGAGACCCAGTACTTC. As protein: CASSRRTEETQYF. The V and J genes are TRBV5-6 and TRBJ2-5; D is uncertain. V was clipped by 4 bases and J by 3 bases, with 10 bases between them. The germline V gene encodes CDR1 SGHDT and CDR2 YYEEEE. This CDR3 is built from 13 residues.

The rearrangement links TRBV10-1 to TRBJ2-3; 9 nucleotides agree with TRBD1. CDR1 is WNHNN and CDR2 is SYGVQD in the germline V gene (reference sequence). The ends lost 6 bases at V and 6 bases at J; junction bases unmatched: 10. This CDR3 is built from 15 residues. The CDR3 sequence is CASSVGTGWWDTQYF. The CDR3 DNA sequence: TGCGCCAGCAGCGTAGGGACAGGGTGGTGGGATACGCAGTATTTT.

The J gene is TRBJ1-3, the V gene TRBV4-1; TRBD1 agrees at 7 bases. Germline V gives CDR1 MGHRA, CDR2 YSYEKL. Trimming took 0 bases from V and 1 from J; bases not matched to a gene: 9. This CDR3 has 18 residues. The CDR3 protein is CASSQDQTGPFSGNTIYF. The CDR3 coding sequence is TGCGCCAGCAGCCAAGATCAGACAGGGCCCTTTTCTGGAAACACCATATATTTT.

CDR3 DNA: TGTGCCAGCAGTTTATCGTTACGTGGGGACGAGCAGTACTTC. Translation: CASSLSLRGDEQYF. The V and J genes are TRBV28 and TRBJ2-7; no definite D call. The CDR3 loop spans 14 amino acids. The ends were cut back, 1 base at V and 5 bases at J, with 12 bases in the middle. CDR1 MDHEN and CDR2 SYDVKM come from the germline V gene.

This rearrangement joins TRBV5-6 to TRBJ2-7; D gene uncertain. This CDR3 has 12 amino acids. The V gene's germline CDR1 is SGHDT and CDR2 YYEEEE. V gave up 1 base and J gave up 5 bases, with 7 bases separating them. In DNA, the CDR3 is TGTGCCAGCAGCTTGCCTACAAACGAGCAGTACTTC. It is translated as CASSLPTNEQYF.